This entry concerns a single T cell receptor (beta chain). Per the original methods: Scientists estimated how many nucleated cells there were by amplifying reference gene primers. Libraries were prepared by immunoSEQ multiplex PCR; TCRdb keeps only in-frame clonotypes and omits some of them. D and trimming come from the DNA, and the V and J calls and clone size come from that table. The data show about 150,000 clones, with almost 90% seen just once and approximately 2.4% held by the top ten. V gave up 0 bases and J gave up 4 bases; unmatched junction bases: 8. Germline V gene data show CDR1 as SGDLS and CDR2 as YYNGEE. This CDR3 has 17 residues. This sample stems from a study of blood T cell repertoires in COVID-19. Whole-study context: Italy, Spain and the United States were the sources of the convalescent and acute COVID-19 samples. T cells, B-cell-depleted T cells, or PBMCs supplied cDNA or gDNA.

This chain connects TRBV9 to TRBJ2-3; 10 bases are shared with TRBD2. The clonotype comes from a human donor in a cohort sampled during active COVID-19. Sequenced: peripheral blood. CDR3 DNA sequence: TGTGCCAGCAGCGTAGCACTAGCGGGACGTAAAGCAGATACGCAGTATTTT. Protein sequence: CASSVALAGRKADTQYF. The entire variable domain, with the rest obtained from reference TRBV9 and TRBJ2-3, is as follows: DSGVTQTPKHLITATGQRVTLRCSPRSGDLSVYWYQQSLDQGLQFLIQYYNGEERAKGNILERFSAQQFPDLHSELNLSSLELGDSALYFCASSVALAGRKADTQYFGPGTRLTVL.